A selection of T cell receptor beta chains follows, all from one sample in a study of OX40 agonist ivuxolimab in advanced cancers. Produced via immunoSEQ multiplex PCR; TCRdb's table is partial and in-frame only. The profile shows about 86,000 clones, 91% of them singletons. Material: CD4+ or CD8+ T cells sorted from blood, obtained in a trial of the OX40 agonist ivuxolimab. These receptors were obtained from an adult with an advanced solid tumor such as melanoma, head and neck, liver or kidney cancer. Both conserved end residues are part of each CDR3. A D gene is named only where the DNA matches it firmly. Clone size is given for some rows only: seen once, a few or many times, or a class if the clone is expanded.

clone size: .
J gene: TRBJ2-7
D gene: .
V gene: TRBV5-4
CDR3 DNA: TGTGCCAGCAGCTCCTCGGCTGGGAGCTCCTACGAGCAGTACTTC
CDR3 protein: CASSSSAGSSYEQYF

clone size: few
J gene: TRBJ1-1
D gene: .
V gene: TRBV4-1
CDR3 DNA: TGCGCCAGCGCGACAGGAACTAACACTGAAGCTTTCTTT
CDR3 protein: CASATGTNTEAFF

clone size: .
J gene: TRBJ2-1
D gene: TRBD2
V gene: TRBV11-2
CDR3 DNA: TGTGCCAGCAGCTTAGTTCCTAGCGGGACCGACTACAATGAGCAGTTCTTC
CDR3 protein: CASSLVPSGTDYNEQFF

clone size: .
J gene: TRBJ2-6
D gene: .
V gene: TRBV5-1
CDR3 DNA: TGCGCCAGCAGCTTGGGGGCGTCTGGGGCCAGCGTCCTGACTTTC
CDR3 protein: CASSLGASGASVLTF

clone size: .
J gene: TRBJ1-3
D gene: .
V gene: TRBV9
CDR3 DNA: TGTGCCAGCAGCGTAGGGACACTAAACACCATATATTTT
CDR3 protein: CASSVGTLNTIYF

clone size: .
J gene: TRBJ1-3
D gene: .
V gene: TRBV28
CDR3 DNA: TGTGCCAGCAGTCAGTATCAGGGGTTCGCCGGAAACACCATATATTTT
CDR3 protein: CASSQYQGFAGNTIYF

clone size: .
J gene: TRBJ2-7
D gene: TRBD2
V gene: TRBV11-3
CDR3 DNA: TGTGCCAGCAGCCGTACTAGCGGGGCATCCTACGAGCAGTACTTC
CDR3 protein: CASSRTSGASYEQYF

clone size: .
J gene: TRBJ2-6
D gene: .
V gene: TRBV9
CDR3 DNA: TGTGCCAGCAGCTTGCCCCAGGAGGCTGGGGCCAACGTCCTGACTTTC
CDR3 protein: CASSLPQEAGANVLTF

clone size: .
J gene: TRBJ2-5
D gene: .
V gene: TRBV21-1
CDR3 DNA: TGTGCCAGCAGCAAAGCCGGGGTCGGAGAGACCCAGTACTTC
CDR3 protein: CASSKAGVGETQYF

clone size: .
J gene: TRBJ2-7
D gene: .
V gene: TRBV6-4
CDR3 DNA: TGTGCCAGCAGTGACATGGCGGGTCCTTACGAGCAGTACTTC
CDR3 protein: CASSDMAGPYEQYF

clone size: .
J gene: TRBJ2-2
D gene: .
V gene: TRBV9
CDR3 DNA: TGTGCCAGCAGTATAGCGGTCGGGGAGCTGTTTTTT
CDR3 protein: CASSIAVGELFF

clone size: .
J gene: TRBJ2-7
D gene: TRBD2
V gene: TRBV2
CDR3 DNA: TGTGCCGGCCTGCTGGGACTATCATCCTACGAGCAGTACTTC
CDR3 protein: CAGLLGLSSYEQYF

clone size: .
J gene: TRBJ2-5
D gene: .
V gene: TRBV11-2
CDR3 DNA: TGTGCCAGCAGCGTCTGGAGGGCCACCGAGACCCAGTACTTC
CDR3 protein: CASSVWRATETQYF

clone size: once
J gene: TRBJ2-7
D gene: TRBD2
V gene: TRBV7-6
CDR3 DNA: TGTGCCAGCAGCTCCAACCCCCGGGAGGGGTGGCCCTACGAGCAGTACTTC
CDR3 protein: CASSSNPREGWPYEQYF